Listed here are 11 T cell receptor beta chains from one sample, sequenced in a study of post-analysis software for immune sequencing data. No antigen has been identified for these receptors. General study results and limits: Controls showed lower frequencies than patients for several TRBV segments, and TRBV5-6, TRBV5-1 and TRBV20-1 were among these.

cDNA libraries of TCR beta carried unique molecular identifiers. One entry per CDR3 protein, called by TCRdb with MiXCR from the PCR reads. The sample has roughly 580,000 distinct CDR3 sequences; 44% are singletons. Sequenced: blood. The receptors come from a girl aged 10 to 17 with multiple sclerosis.

This clonotype was seen at least ten times. The genes are TRBV6-4 and TRBJ2-1, with 13 bases identical to TRBD2. With V trimmed by 3 bases and J by 4 bases, 3 bases remained unmatched. The germline V gene has CDR1 MRHNA and CDR2 SNTAGT. This CDR3 is built from 16 residues. CDR3 region: CASSEGTSGKYNEQFF. The CDR3 DNA is TGTGCCAGCAGTGAGGGGACTAGCGGGAAGTACAATGAGCAGTTCTTC.

The chain couples TRBV4-1 to TRBJ2-7, with 11 bases lining up with TRBD2. Germline CDR1 MGHRA, CDR2 YSYEKL. The length of the CDR3 is 16 residues. V trimming: 0 bases; J trimming: 4 bases; junction bases outside the gene matches: 5. The CDR3 sequence is CASSQDPTSGAYEQYF. The CDR3 nucleotides are TGCGCCAGCAGCCAAGATCCGACTAGCGGGGCTTACGAGCAGTACTTC.

V gene TRBV12-3 or TRBV12-4 combines with J gene TRBJ2-1; D is unclear. CDR3 size: 19 residues. V lost 0 bases and J 1 base, leaving 19 bases between the germline ends. DNA of the CDR3: TGTGCCAGCAGTTTAGCGCGTTGGCAGCCCATCCTGTCCTACAATGAGCAGTTCTTC. Amino acids: CASSLARWQPILSYNEQFF.

The table lists this clonotype with a few counts. This rearrangement joins TRBV20-1 to TRBJ2-1; 10 positions match TRBD2. Trimming removed 3 bases from V and 7 bases from J; junction bases left unmatched: 9. Germline V gene lookup returns CDR1 DFQATT and CDR2 SNEGSKA (reference sequence). This CDR3 spans 15 amino acids. The CDR3 protein is CSASTQREGRNEQFF. CDR3 nucleotides: TGCAGTGCTAGTACCCAGCGGGAGGGCCGTAATGAGCAGTTCTTC.

This clonotype occurred a few times. The chain joins TRBV7-9 to TRBJ1-1; D ambiguous. V lost 5 bases, J lost 4 bases, and 14 bases lay in between. Germline CDR1 reads SEHNR; CDR2 reads FQNEAQ (reference sequence). The length of the CDR3 is 14 residues. The CDR3 reads CASSLEGRGTEAFF. CDR3 DNA: TGTGCCAGCAGCCTCGAAGGACGTGGCACTGAAGCTTTCTTT.

The genes are TRBV4-2 and TRBJ1-1; D is unclear. CDR1 and CDR2 from the germline V gene are LGHNA and YNFKEQ. The ends were cut back, 0 bases at V and 1 base at J, with 6 bases in the middle. This CDR3 region has 14 residues. DNA of the CDR3: TGTGCCAGCAGCCAAGATTTGGGGAACACTGAAGCTTTCTTT. Amino acids: CASSQDLGNTEAFF.

J is TRBJ1-1 and V is TRBV7-9; D might be TRBD1 (5 bases). With 5 bases removed from V and 0 bases from J, the gap between germline ends came to 16 bases. CDR3 size: 16 residues. Germline V gives CDR1 SEHNR, CDR2 FQNEAQ (reference sequence). The CDR3 loop reads CASSPGLSGLNTEAFF. The DNA of the CDR3 is TGTGCCAGCAGCCCAGGCCTCTCAGGGTTGAACACTGAAGCTTTCTTT.

The chain uses TRBV5-6 and TRBJ2-4; D remains ambiguous. Deletions cut 4 bases from V and 7 bases from J, with 9 bases between. Germline assignment: CDR1 SGHDT and CDR2 YYEEEE. The CDR3 covers 12 residues. The CDR3 sequence is CASSLDENIQYF. The CDR3 region has the DNA TGTGCCAGCAGCCTTGACGAGAACATTCAGTACTTC.

This chain uses TRBV18 with TRBJ2-1; 8 nucleotides agree with TRBD1. Trimming at V came to 4 bases and at J to 10 bases, leaving 6 bases not matched to a gene. The CDR3 runs to 13 residues. Germline V lookup: CDR1 KGHSH, CDR2 LQKENI. The CDR3: CASSLLTGEEQFF. Written as DNA, the CDR3 is TGTGCCAGCTCACTCCTGACAGGGGAGGAGCAGTTCTTC.

This clonotype was observed a handful of times. V gene TRBV3-1 combines with J gene TRBJ2-1; D is ambiguous. This CDR3 comprises 15 residues. V was clipped by 4 bases and J by 0 bases, with 10 bases between them. Germline V gene data show CDR1 as LGHDT and CDR2 as YNNKEL (reference sequence). CDR3 residues: CASSLTPSSYNEQFF. CDR3 sequence (DNA): TGTGCCAGCAGCCTAACTCCGAGCTCCTACAATGAGCAGTTCTTC.

J is TRBJ1-6 and V is TRBV5-1; 8 bases match TRBD1. V lost 8 bases to trimming and J lost 10 bases; unmatched junction nucleotides: 11. The CDR3 sequence is 14 residues long. Per germline, CDR1 SGHRS and CDR2 YFSETQ. The CDR3: CASRTGTGDSPLHF. In nucleotides, the CDR3 is TGCGCCAGTCGGACCGGGACAGGAGACTCACCCCTCCACTTT.